These T cell receptor beta chains were read from a single sample in a study of blood T cells in healthy people across ages. TCRdb re-called the 5' RACE reads with MiXCR, one entry per CDR3 protein. The sample gives about 680,000 distinct CDR3 sequences, approximately 50% of which show up once; 25% to 35% is in the top ten. Sequences were obtained from blood. The receptors were gathered from a woman aged 55-69 years in good health. CDR3s include the opening cysteine and the closing phenylalanine or tryptophan. Each record gives: D gene, V gene, clone size, J gene, CDR3 protein, CDR3 DNA. A D gene is named only where the DNA matches it firmly. Part of the rows lack a size; the others show once, few, many or a class for expanded clones.

>.|TRBV5-5|.|TRBJ2-3
CASSLLDRFRADTQYF
TGTGCCAGCAGCCTCCTAGACAGGTTCAGGGCAGATACGCAGTATTTT
>.|TRBV29-1|.|TRBJ2-6
CSVLDGSGANVLTF
TGCAGCGTTTTGGACGGCTCTGGGGCCAACGTCCTGACTTTC
>TRBD1|TRBV20-1|.|TRBJ1-2
CSAIQGANYGYTF
TGCAGTGCAATACAGGGGGCGAACTATGGCTACACCTTC
>.|TRBV20-1|.|TRBJ2-1
CSARRAGRYNEQFF
TGCAGTGCTAGGCGGGCGGGCCGCTACAATGAGCAGTTCTTC
>.|TRBV28|once|TRBJ1-5
CASSLPPGVGQPQHF
TGTGCCAGCAGTTTACCTCCCGGGGTAGGGCAGCCCCAGCATTTT
>.|TRBV29-1|many|TRBJ2-4
CSVEGAPGVAKNIQYF
TGCAGCGTTGAAGGTGCCCCGGGAGTGGCCAAAAACATTCAGTACTTC
>.|TRBV6-2/TRBV6-3|once|TRBJ2-5
CASNRGPETQYF
TGTGCCAGCAATCGGGGGCCCGAGACCCAGTACTTC
>.|TRBV7-9|.|TRBJ1-2
CASSLQGTLGYGYTF
TGTGCCAGCAGCTTACAAGGAACCCTAGGCTATGGCTACACCTTC
>.|TRBV15|.|TRBJ1-6
CAASRRDISNSPLHF
TGTGCCGCCAGCCGACGGGACATCTCGAATTCACCCCTCCACTTT
>TRBD2|TRBV25-1|few|TRBJ2-3
CATGREGSTDTQYF
TGTGCCACCGGGCGGGAGGGGAGCACAGATACGCAGTATTTT
>.|TRBV20-1|.|TRBJ1-5
CSAGTQGFNQPQHF
TGCAGTGCAGGGACCCAGGGGTTTAATCAGCCCCAGCATTTT
>.|TRBV5-6|once|TRBJ2-3
CASSMGLGGYSTDTQYF
TGTGCCAGCAGCATGGGACTCGGAGGCTATAGCACAGATACGCAGTATTTT
>.|TRBV10-3|few|TRBJ2-6
CAISGTASGANVLTF
TGTGCCATCAGTGGGACAGCCTCTGGGGCCAACGTCCTGACTTTC
>.|TRBV28|once|TRBJ1-4
CASSSPGTNEKLFF
TGTGCCAGCAGTTCCCCGGGGACTAATGAAAAACTGTTTTTT
>TRBD1|TRBV9|.|TRBJ2-2
CASSVENRGTGELFF
TGTGCCAGCAGCGTAGAGAACAGGGGGACCGGGGAGCTGTTTTTT
>.|TRBV29-1|.|TRBJ1-4
CSVEGLSNEKLFF
TGCAGCGTTGAAGGGCTATCGAATGAAAAACTGTTTTTT
>TRBD1|TRBV10-3|once|TRBJ1-2
CAISESADRDGYTF
TGTGCCATCAGTGAGTCGGCGGACAGGGATGGCTACACCTTC
>.|TRBV12-3/TRBV12-4|few|TRBJ1-2
CASSLGAEADYGYTF
TGTGCCAGCAGTTTAGGCGCAGAAGCAGACTATGGCTACACCTTC
>.|TRBV20-1|.|TRBJ1-1
CSAREGSANTEAFF
TGCAGTGCTAGAGAGGGTTCGGCGAACACTGAAGCTTTCTTT
>TRBD2|TRBV7-2|.|TRBJ2-5
CASSSPGSGTKTQYF
TGTGCCAGCAGTTCCCCAGGTAGCGGGACAAAGACCCAGTACTTC
>.|TRBV7-2|few|TRBJ2-7
CASSLEAGSPREQYF
TGTGCCAGCAGCTTAGAGGCGGGATCACCGCGGGAGCAGTACTTC
>TRBD2|TRBV2|.|TRBJ2-3
CASTGLAETDTQYF
TGTGCCAGCACTGGACTAGCGGAGACAGATACGCAGTATTTT
>.|TRBV11-2|few|TRBJ2-7
CASSLERRTYEQYF
TGTGCCAGCAGCTTAGAAAGGAGGACCTACGAGCAGTACTTC
>TRBD1|TRBV20-1|many|TRBJ2-7
CSALLGDRVHEQYF
TGCAGTGCACTCTTGGGGGACAGGGTCCACGAGCAGTACTTC
>TRBD2|TRBV27|few|TRBJ2-7
CASSPLAGKAYEQYF
TGTGCCAGCAGCCCACTAGCGGGAAAAGCCTACGAGCAGTACTTC
>.|TRBV29-1|.|TRBJ2-3
CSVEAGVGTDTQYF
TGCAGCGTTGAAGCAGGGGTGGGTACAGATACGCAGTATTTT